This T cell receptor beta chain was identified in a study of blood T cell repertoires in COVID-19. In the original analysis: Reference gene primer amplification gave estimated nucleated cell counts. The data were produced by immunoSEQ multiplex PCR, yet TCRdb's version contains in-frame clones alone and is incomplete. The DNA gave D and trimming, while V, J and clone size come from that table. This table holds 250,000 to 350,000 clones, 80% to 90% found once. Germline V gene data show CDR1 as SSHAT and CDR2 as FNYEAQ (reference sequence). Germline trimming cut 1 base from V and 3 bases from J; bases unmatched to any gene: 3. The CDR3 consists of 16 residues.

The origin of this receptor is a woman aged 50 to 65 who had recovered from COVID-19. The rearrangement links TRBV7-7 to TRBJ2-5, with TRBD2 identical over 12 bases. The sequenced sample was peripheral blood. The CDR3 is CASSLGLAGDKETQYF. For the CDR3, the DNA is TGTGCCAGCAGCTTAGGACTAGCGGGGGACAAAGAGACCCAGTACTTC.